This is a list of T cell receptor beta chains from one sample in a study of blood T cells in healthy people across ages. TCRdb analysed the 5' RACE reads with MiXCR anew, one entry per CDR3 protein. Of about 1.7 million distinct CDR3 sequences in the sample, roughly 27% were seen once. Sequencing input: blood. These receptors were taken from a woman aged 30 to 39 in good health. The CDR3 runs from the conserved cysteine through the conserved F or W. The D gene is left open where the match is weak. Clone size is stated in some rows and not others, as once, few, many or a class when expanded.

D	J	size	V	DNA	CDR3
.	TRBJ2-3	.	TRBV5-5	TGTGCCAGCAGCTTCTTACCATCTCCTAGCACAGATACGCAGTATTTT	CASSFLPSPSTDTQYF
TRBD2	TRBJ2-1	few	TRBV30	TGTGCCTGTCTCCGGGGGGCCTACAATGAGCAGTTCTTC	CACLRGAYNEQFF
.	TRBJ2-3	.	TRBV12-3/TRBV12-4	TGTGCCAGCAGTTCCACCGGGACACACACAGATACGCAGTATTTT	CASSSTGTHTDTQYF
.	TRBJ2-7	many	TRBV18	TGTGCCAGCAGCCCGGGGGCCTCCTACGAGCAGTACTTC	CASSPGASYEQYF
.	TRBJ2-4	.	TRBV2	TGTGCCAGCAGTGAAAATCCCTCCAAAAACATTCAGTACTTC	CASSENPSKNIQYF
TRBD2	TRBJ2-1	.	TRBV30	TGTGCCTGGTTGAGGAGCGGGGGGTTTAATGAGCAGTTCTTC	CAWLRSGGFNEQFF
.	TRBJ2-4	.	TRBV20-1	TGCAGTGCGGGCTCGGGCAGCAAATACATTCAGTACTTC	CSAGSGSKYIQYF
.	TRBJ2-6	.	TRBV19	TGTGCCAGTAGCCTGCACCACTCTGGGGCCAACGTCCTGACTTTC	CASSLHHSGANVLTF
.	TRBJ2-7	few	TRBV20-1	TGCGGTGCTATAAATGCAAGGGATTCCTTCTACGAGCAGTACTTC	CGAINARDSFYEQYF
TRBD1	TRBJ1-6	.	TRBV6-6	TGTGCCAGCAGTTACGCAGGGGGCGATTCACCCCTCCACTTT	CASSYAGGDSPLHF
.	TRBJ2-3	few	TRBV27	TGTGCCAGCAGCCTCTGGGCCGGAGATACGCAGTATTTT	CASSLWAGDTQYF
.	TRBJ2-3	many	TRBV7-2	TGTGCCAGCAGCGCCTTTAAGGATACGCAGTATTTT	CASSAFKDTQYF
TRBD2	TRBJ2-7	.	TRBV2	TGTGCCAGCAGCGAGCGGGGGATCTACGAGCAGTACTTC	CASSERGIYEQYF
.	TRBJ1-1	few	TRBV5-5	TGTGCCAGCAGCTTGATGCAGGGCAGGAACACTGAAGCTTTCTTT	CASSLMQGRNTEAFF
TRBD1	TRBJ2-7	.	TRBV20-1	TGCAGTGCTCGTAGGGGGACAGGGGACCCCTACGAGCAGTACTTC	CSARRGTGDPYEQYF
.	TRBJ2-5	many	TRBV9	TGTGCCAGCAGCGTAGCGGGAGCGGAGACCCAGTACTTC	CASSVAGAETQYF
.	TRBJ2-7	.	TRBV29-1	TGCAGCGTTGAGGTCATACGCGAGCGGTACTTC	CSVEVIRERYF
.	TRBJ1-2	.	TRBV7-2	TGTGCCAGCAGCTTGGGACATGTCCTGGATGGCTACACCTTC	CASSLGHVLDGYTF
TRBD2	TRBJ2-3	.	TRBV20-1	TGCAGTGCTAGCTATGAGGGGCGGGGGATGGGAGATACGCAGTATTTT	CSASYEGRGMGDTQYF
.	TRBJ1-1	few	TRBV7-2	TGTGCCAGCAGTCCTACAGGGCCCCCTGAAGCTTTCTTT	CASSPTGPPEAFF
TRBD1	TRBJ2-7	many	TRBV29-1	TGCAGCGTTGAAGGAAGCGGGACAGGGGCCCACGAGCAGTACTTC	CSVEGSGTGAHEQYF
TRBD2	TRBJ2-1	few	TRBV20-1	TGCAGTGCCCGGTCGGGACTAGCGGGATTTAATGAGCAGTTCTTC	CSARSGLAGFNEQFF
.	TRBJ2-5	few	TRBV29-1	TGCAGCGCTGCTGGGGACATCCAAGAGACCCAGTACTTC	CSAAGDIQETQYF
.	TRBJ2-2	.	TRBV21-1	TGTGCCAGGGGACTAGTGGGACCTAGGTACCACACCGGGGAGCTGTTTTTT	CARGLVGPRYHTGELFF
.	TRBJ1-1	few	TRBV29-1	TGCAGCTCCCATTCCAGGACGGCGATAGAAGCTTTCTTT	CSSHSRTAIEAFF
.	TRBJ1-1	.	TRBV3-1	TGTGCCAGCAGCCAAGATTATACGGGGACTGAAGCTTTCTTT	CASSQDYTGTEAFF
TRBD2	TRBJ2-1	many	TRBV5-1	TGCGCCAGCAGCCTGGGGGGACTAGAATTTGAGCAGTTCTTC	CASSLGGLEFEQFF
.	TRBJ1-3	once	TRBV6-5	TGTGCCAGCAGCCCTACATCGAGCTCTGGAAACACCATATATTTT	CASSPTSSSGNTIYF
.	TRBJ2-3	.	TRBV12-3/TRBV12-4	TGTGCCAGCAGTTTATGCGGGGGCACAGATACGCAGTATTTT	CASSLCGGTDTQYF
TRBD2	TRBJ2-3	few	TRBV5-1	TGCGCCAGCAGCGTCGGGGGGGAGACAGATACGCAGTATTTT	CASSVGGETDTQYF
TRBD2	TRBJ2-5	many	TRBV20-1	TGCAGTGCTCACCATCCACGCGGGAGTGAGACCCAGTACTTC	CSAHHPRGSETQYF
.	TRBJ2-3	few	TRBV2	TGTGCCAGCAGTGAAGGGAGCCTGACCGATACGCAGTATTTT	CASSEGSLTDTQYF
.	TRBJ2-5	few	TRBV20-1	TGCAGTGCTACCCGGACATTGCAAGAGACCCAGTACTTC	CSATRTLQETQYF
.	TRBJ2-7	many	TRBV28	TGTGCCAGCAGAAGCTCACTGACCGAGGGGCAGTACTTC	CASRSSLTEGQYF
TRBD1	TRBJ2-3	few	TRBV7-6	TGTGCCAGCAGCTTAGATTTGGGACAGGGTCAGGATACGCAGTATTTT	CASSLDLGQGQDTQYF
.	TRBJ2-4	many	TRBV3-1	TGTGCCAGCAGCCAAGAAAGGGGTATTCAGTACTTC	CASSQERGIQYF
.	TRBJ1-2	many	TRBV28	TGTGCCAGCAGTTTTAGTAGCAGGGAGGCCTCTGGCTACACCTTC	CASSFSSREASGYTF
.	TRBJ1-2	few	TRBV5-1	TGCGCCAGCAGAGGAGAAGCCGCAGCTAACTATGGCTACACCTTC	CASRGEAAANYGYTF
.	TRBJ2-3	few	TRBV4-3	TGCGCCAGCAGCCAAGCGAAGGGAGGAGATACGCAGTATTTT	CASSQAKGGDTQYF
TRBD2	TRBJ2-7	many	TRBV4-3	TGCGCCAGCAGCCAAGAGACTAGCATGGAGCAGTACTTC	CASSQETSMEQYF
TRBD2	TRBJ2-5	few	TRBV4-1	TGCGCCAGCAGCCAACCTCCTAGCGGGAGGGCGACCCAGTACTTC	CASSQPPSGRATQYF
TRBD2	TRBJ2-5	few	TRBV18	TGTGCCAGCTCACCACGGCGGGAGGATGCGGAGACCCAGTACTTC	CASSPRREDAETQYF
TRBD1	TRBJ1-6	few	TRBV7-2	TGTGCCAGCAGCTTTCGGACAGGGGGGAGGGGATCACCCCTCCACTTT	CASSFRTGGRGSPLHF
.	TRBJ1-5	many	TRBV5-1	TGCGCCAGCAGCTTGTTAGGTGGCATGGATCAGCCCCAGCATTTT	CASSLLGGMDQPQHF
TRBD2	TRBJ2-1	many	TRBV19	TGTGCCAGTAGTGTAGCCGGGACTAAAACCTACAATGAGCAGTTCTTC	CASSVAGTKTYNEQFF
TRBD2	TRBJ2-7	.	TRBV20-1	TGCAGTGCTAGAGATCTTAGTAGCGGGGGCTACGAGCAGTACTTC	CSARDLSSGGYEQYF
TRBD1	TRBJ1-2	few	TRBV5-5	TGTGCCAGCAGCCAGTCCATGGACAGGGGGCGGTATGGCTACACCTTC	CASSQSMDRGRYGYTF
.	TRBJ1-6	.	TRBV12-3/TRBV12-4	TGTGCCAGCAGTTTAGAAATGGGTAATTCACCCCTCCACTTT	CASSLEMGNSPLHF
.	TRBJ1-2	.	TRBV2	TGTGCCAGCAACAGGGACTATGGTGATGGCTACACCTTC	CASNRDYGDGYTF
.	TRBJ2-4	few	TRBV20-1	TGCAGTGTTTGGGACAATAGGGAAAACATTCAGTACTTC	CSVWDNRENIQYF
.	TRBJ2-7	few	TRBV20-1	TGCAGTGCTAGAGATTCAGTTGGCTACGAGCAGTACTTC	CSARDSVGYEQYF
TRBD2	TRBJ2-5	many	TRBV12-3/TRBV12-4	TGTGCCAGCAGTCCAGGGAGGGGACGGTTACAAGAGACCCAGTACTTC	CASSPGRGRLQETQYF
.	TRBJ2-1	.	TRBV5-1	TGCGCCAGCAGCTTGGGGGGGATGCCCAACAATGAGCAGTTCTTC	CASSLGGMPNNEQFF